This T cell receptor (beta chain) comes out of a study of T cell changes during pregnancy in multiple sclerosis. Looked up from germline, CDR1 is SGDLS and CDR2 is YYNGEE. The CDR3 loop spans 16 amino acids. With 3 bases clipped from V and 8 bases from J, the junction kept 11 bases outside the gene matches. Some clones are missing from TCRdb's copy, which holds only in-frame ones; the method was immunoSEQ multiplex PCR. The repertoire holds some 80,000 clones, with 90% to 95% as singletons. The rearrangement links TRBV9 to TRBJ1-4; TRBD1 agrees at 9 bases. The sample consisted of peripheral blood, taken in the second trimester of pregnancy. This clonotype was sampled from a female donor with multiple sclerosis, enrolled in a pregnancy study. The CDR3 loop reads CASSASPGQGGEKLFF. The CDR3 DNA reads as TGTGCCAGCAGCGCGTCACCGGGACAGGGTGGGGAAAAACTGTTTTTT. Full variable domain (outside the CDR3, taken from reference TRBV9 and TRBJ1-4): DSGVTQTPKHLITATGQRVTLRCSPRSGDLSVYWYQQSLDQGLQFLIQYYNGEERAKGNILERFSAQQFPDLHSELNLSSLELGDSALYFCASSASPGQGGEKLFFGSGTQLSVL.